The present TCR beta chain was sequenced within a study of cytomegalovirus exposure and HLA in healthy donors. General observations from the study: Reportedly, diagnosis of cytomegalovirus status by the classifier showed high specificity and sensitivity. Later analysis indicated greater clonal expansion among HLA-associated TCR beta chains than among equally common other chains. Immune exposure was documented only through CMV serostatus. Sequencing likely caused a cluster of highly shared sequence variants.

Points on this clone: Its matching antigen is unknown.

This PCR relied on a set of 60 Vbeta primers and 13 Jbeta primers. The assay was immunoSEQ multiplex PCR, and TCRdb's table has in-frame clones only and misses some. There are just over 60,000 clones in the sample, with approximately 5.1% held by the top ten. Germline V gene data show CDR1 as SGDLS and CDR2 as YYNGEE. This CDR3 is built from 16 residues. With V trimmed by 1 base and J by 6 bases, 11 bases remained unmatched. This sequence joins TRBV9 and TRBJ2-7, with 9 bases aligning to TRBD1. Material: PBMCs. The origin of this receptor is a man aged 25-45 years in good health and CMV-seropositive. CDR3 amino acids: CASSVFTGGAKSEQYF. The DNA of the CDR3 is TGTGCCAGCAGCGTATTCACAGGGGGCGCAAAGTCCGAGCAGTACTTC.